The present entry profiles one T cell receptor (beta chain) with its context. Investigators profiled TCR beta VDJ and CDR3 from genomic DNA template. TCRdb reprocessed the reads via MiXCR and lists one record per CDR3 protein. The sample contains under 200,000 distinct CDR3 sequences, about 50% of which appear only once. The data stem from a study of CD8+CD57+ T cells in acquired aplastic anemia. Study-wide context: Isolated CD4+ and CD8+ cells, once sorted, yielded DNA averaging approximately 3 ug.

Germline CDR1 DFQATT, CDR2 SNEGSKA (reference sequence). The CDR3 is 15 residues long. Trimming pared 3 bases from V and 5 bases from J, leaving 17 bases between. The patients chosen for sequencing had shown expansion of CD8+CD57+ cells (detected by flow cytometry). The blood sampling took place in patients who had so far received no therapy. The specimen sequenced was sorted CD4+, CD8+, or CD8+CD57+ T cells (not recorded which) from PBMCs. The receptor was isolated from a human donor with aplastic anemia. V is TRBV20-1 and J is TRBJ1-5, with D perhaps matching TRBD1 (5 bases). The DNA of the CDR3 is TGCAGTGCTAGCCTCGAGGGGCAAGCACATCAGCCCCAGCATTTT. Residues: CSASLEGQAHQPQHF.